Presented here are 8 T cell receptor beta chains from one specimen sequenced in a study of radiation and T cells in renal cell carcinoma. Treatment noted: 15 Gy SBRT to primary tumor, nephrectomy 4 weeks later. Method: immunoSEQ multiplex PCR; TCRdb's copy keeps in-frame clones and lacks some. The sample carries more than 8,000 clones, about three fifths recorded once. The sample in question was tumor tissue, obtained from a patient whose treatment included radiotherapy and nephrectomy. All receptors come from a man between 60 and 70 years old with renal cell carcinoma.

This clone was observed a single time. V is TRBV6-5 and J is TRBJ2-7; D possibly uses TRBD1 or TRBD2 (5 bases each). V dropped 0 bases and J dropped 2 bases, with 11 bases sitting between them. The CDR3 loop spans 15 amino acids. Germline CDR1 reads MNHEY; CDR2 reads SVGAGI. CDR3 DNA: TGTGCCAGCAGTTACTCCTGGGGGAATCCCTACGAGCAGTACTTC. Encoded protein: CASSYSWGNPYEQYF.

J is TRBJ2-7 and V is TRBV7-2, with 7 positions matching TRBD2. CDR3 size: 14 residues. V was clipped by 5 bases and J by 2 bases; unmatched bases: 6. Germline V CDR1 and CDR2: SGHTA, FQGNSA. CDR3 DNA sequence: TGTGCCAGCAGCCCCGGGACTACCCCCTACGAGCAGTACTTC. This codes for CASSPGTTPYEQYF.

The rearrangement links TRBV4-2 to TRBJ2-7, with 7 bases lining up with TRBD2. This CDR3 contains 15 residues. Germline V gene sequence: CDR1 LGHNA, CDR2 YNFKEQ. With 1 base clipped from V and 3 bases from J, the junction kept 6 bases outside the gene matches. The CDR3 DNA is TGTGCCAGCAGCCAAGTCGCTAGCGGAAACTACGAGCAGTACTTC. It specifies CASSQVASGNYEQYF.

This sequence joins TRBV18 and TRBJ1-5; 7 positions match TRBD1. Germline trimming cut 0 bases from V and 6 bases from J; bases unmatched to any gene: 11. The CDR3 extends over 17 amino acids. From germline, CDR1 is KGHSH and CDR2 LQKENI. The CDR3 DNA sequence: TGTGCCAGCTCACCACCGACGACAGGGAAGGGGCCTCAGCCCCAGCATTTT. This sequence encodes CASSPPTTGKGPQPQHF.

This clone ranks as medium-sized (0.01 to 0.1%). The chain links TRBV9 to TRBJ1-5; tentative D call: TRBD1 (5 bases). V lost 7 bases and J lost 5, with 16 bases in between. The CDR3 runs to 14 residues. Looked up from germline, CDR1 is SGDLS and CDR2 is YYNGEE. CDR3 sequence (DNA): TGTGCCAGCGGAGGGGCAGGGACCCATCAGCCCCAGCATTTT. Protein sequence: CASGGAGTHQPQHF.

This clone was seen a few times. The chain carries TRBV5-1 and TRBJ1-2; the match to TRBD1 covers 9 bases. This CDR3 is built from 14 residues. Germline-derived CDR1 and CDR2 are SGHRS and YFSETQ. V dropped 4 bases and J dropped 6; count of bases not matched to a gene: 7. As DNA, the CDR3 is TGCGCCAGCAGCCGCGGGACAGGGATAGATGGCTACACCTTC. It yields the protein CASSRGTGIDGYTF.

The rearrangement uses TRBV5-4 and TRBJ1-3; no clear D. V lost 4 bases to trimming and J lost 0 bases, with 8 bases between them. This CDR3 contains 14 residues. The germline CDR1 and CDR2 sequences are SGHNT and YYREEE (reference sequence). For the CDR3, the DNA is TGTGCCAGCAGCCTTCGTGGCTCTGGAAACACCATATATTTT. Protein sequence: CASSLRGSGNTIYF.

The genes are TRBV6-1 and TRBJ2-7, with 8 bases that match TRBD2. Trimming at V came to 4 bases and at J to 2 bases, leaving 4 bases not matched to a gene. CDR3 length equals 14 residues. Germline V gives CDR1 MNHNS, CDR2 SASEGT. CDR3 sequence (DNA): TGTGCCAGCAGTGCCTCGGGACTAGCCTACGAGCAGTACTTC. Its protein product is CASSASGLAYEQYF.